The sequence of this T cell receptor (beta chain) was determined in a study of CD4 T cells in relation to SARS-CoV-2 and coronaviruses (dated by TCRdb to the early 2020s). About the investigation overall: In the ViraFEST assay, PBMCs were grown with antigen for approximately 9 days, and TCR beta CDR3s were then sequenced to identify antigen-specific clonal expansions. An HIV-1 Nef peptide pool or a culture without peptide was used as the negative reference condition. The Adaptive Biotechnologies TCR-sequencing kit was used to sequence samples from three pre-COVID donors and the naive versus memory experiments, whereas other data were Illumina-based. At the level of individual TCR clonotypes, the study measured memory CD4+ T cell crossreactivity between SARS-CoV-2 spike protein and common cold coronavirus spike proteins. Using patient-derived lymphoblastoid cell lines, the shared crossreactive spike epitopes were mapped to their HLA restriction. A different TCR-beta assay, based on Illumina, was used to sequence expansion assays from other donors in the study.

The full study reports these points: The study was constrained by small numbers of patients and of tested TCRs. Memory CD4+ clonotypes crossrecognizing SARS-CoV-2 and at least one common cold coronavirus spike were found in 50% to 80% of donors. Pre-pandemic and post-infection samples were not both contributed by any donor, so tracing of the source of pre-existing responses was limited. Significantly weaker SARS-CoV-2-driven expansion was shown by crossreactive clones than by monoreactive clones, consistent with antigenic imprinting. Crossreactivity analysis centred on spike protein, so crossreactivity against other viral proteins was not assessed.

Points on this clone: The antigen it recognizes is unknown. Base-call qualities are not available, and no considerably larger clone is one nucleotide away.

Sequences MNHEY (CDR1) and SMNVEV (CDR2) are obtained from the germline V gene (reference sequence). At the junction V is shortened by 3 bases and J by 3 bases, with 15 bases in between. The CDR3 goes from the cysteine to the phenylalanine over 15 residues. The DNA shown is the 45-base CDR3, in frame from base 1. CD4+ T cells from unexposed donors were collected before the COVID-19 pandemic (2011-2018). Following 10 days of culture, the EasySep CD4+ T cell isolation kit was used to isolate CD4+ T cells. As far as cell numbers permitted, CD4+ T cells from unexposed donors were tested for reactivity against SARS-CoV-2 S and N as well as four spike pools from common cold coronaviruses. Each well held 1.5 million to 2.5 million PBMCs cultured in IMDM containing roughly 5% human AB serum and around 10 IU/ml IL-2. Half of the culture medium was replaced with fresh IL-2-containing medium on days 3 and 7. Each peptide culture condition was generally run in triplicate replicate wells. The leukapheresis product used for the unexposed donors was purchased from a commercial source. Ficoll-Paque PLUS gradient centrifugation was used to isolate PBMCs from either whole blood or leukapheresis product. PBMCs were either used fresh in the expansion assay or cryopreserved at -140 degrees C. The QIAamp Micro DNA Kit was used to extract genomic DNA from the CD4+ T cells.

Preparation of the library involved the immunoSEQ multiplex PCR assay. Per the original workflow: During preprocessing, nonproductive sequences were removed, as were CDR3s that did not start with C, did not end with F or W, or were shorter than 7 amino acids. The MANAFEST web app was used to call antigen-specific clonotypes on the basis of expansion compared with the reference and with other culture wells. A clone counted as positive if significantly expanded in 2 of 3 replicate wells versus the reference culture at FDR below 0.05. For a clone to be considered positive, significant expansion relative to all other tandem wells and an odds ratio above 5 were also required. After three terminal residues were trimmed from each end, CDR3 homology was quantified as pairwise Levenshtein distance using the stringdist R package. TCRdb limited this immuneACCESS table to in-frame rearrangements with V and J called. A share of clones is missing; checked studies link under half to unresolved V genes, and the rest is unexplained. D and trimming were read from the DNA, whereas the V and J calls and clone size are those reported in that table. Within this sample are tens of thousands of clones, with roughly 80% of them counted one time only. 18% of the sample is held by the ten biggest clonotypes.

The receptor was derived from a human donor in good health. The sample consisted of CD4+ T cells from PBMCs, cultured in vitro. In this chain, TRBV27 is recombined with TRBJ2-7, with the D call perhaps TRBD1 or TRBD2, each one matching 5 bases. At the DNA level, the sequence is TGTGCCAGCAGTTTCGGGACCAACCAACTCTACGAGCAGTACTTC. This codes for CASSFGTNQLYEQYF.